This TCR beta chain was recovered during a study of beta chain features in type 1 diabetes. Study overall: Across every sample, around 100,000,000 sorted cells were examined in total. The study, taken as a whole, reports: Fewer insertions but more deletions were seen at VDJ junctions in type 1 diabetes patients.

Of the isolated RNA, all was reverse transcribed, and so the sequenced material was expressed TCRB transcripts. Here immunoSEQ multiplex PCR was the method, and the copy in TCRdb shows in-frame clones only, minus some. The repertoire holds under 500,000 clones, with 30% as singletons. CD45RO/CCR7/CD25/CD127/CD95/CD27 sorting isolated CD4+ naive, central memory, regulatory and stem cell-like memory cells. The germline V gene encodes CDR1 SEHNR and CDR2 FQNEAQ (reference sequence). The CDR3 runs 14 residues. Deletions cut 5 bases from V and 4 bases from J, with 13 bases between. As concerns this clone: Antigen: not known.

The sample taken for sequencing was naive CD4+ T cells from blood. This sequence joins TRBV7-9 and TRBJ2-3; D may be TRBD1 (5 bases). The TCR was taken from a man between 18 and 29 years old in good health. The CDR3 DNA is TGTGCCAGCAGCAACAGGAGAGGTGCAGATACGCAGTATTTT. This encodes CASSNRRGADTQYF.